The rows below give T cell receptor beta chains drawn from one sample of a study of blood T cell repertoires in COVID-19. Libraries were prepared by immunoSEQ multiplex PCR; TCRdb keeps only in-frame clonotypes and omits some of them. The table lists approximately 140,000 clones, roughly 78% of them singletons. What was sequenced was peripheral blood. The receptors were sampled from a man aged 55 to 69 with acute or convalescent COVID-19. Each CDR3 is given with its conserved first and last residue. Fields, in order: clone size, V gene, J gene, D gene, CDR3 DNA, CDR3 protein. The D gene is left open where the match is weak. A row's size may be missing; if present it is once, few, many or a size class.

>.|TRBV5-1|TRBJ2-7|.
TGCGCCAGCAGCAACAGCAGTACCTCCTACGAGCAGTACTTC
CASSNSSTSYEQYF
>.|TRBV6-5|TRBJ2-1|TRBD2
TGTGCCAGCAGTCCGCGGGGGAACTCCTACAATGAGCAGTTCTTC
CASSPRGNSYNEQFF
>.|TRBV7-2|TRBJ2-7|.
TGTGCCAGCAGCTTAGGCCACAGCTCCTACGAGCAGTACTTC
CASSLGHSSYEQYF
>.|TRBV30|TRBJ2-7|TRBD1
TGTGCCTGGAGTCCGAACAGGGGGTACGAGCAGTACTTC
CAWSPNRGYEQYF
>few|TRBV2|TRBJ1-1|.
TGTGCCAGCAGTGAACAGGGGCCGGGCACTGAAGCTTTCTTT
CASSEQGPGTEAFF
>.|TRBV5-1|TRBJ2-1|TRBD2
TGCGCCAGTTCCGCCGGGACTAGCGGCTACAATGAGCAGTTCTTC
CASSAGTSGYNEQFF
>.|TRBV13|TRBJ1-2|TRBD1
TGTGCCAGCAGCTTCGGGACAGGGGGTACCATTTACTATGGCTACACCTTC
CASSFGTGGTIYYGYTF
>.|TRBV7-9|TRBJ2-1|TRBD2
TGTGCCAGCAGCTCGGCTAGCGGTAGCTCCTACAATGAGCAGTTCTTC
CASSSASGSSYNEQFF
>.|TRBV4-3|TRBJ1-1|.
TGCGCCAGCAGCCAATGGGTCTTCCGGGTTACTGAAGCTTTCTTT
CASSQWVFRVTEAFF
>.|TRBV2|TRBJ2-1|TRBD1
TGTGCCAGCATGCGAACAGGGGCAGGTAACAATGAGCAGTTCTTC
CASMRTGAGNNEQFF
>.|TRBV2|TRBJ2-5|.
TGTGCCAGCAGTCTAACAGAGCTCCAAGAGACCCAGTACTTC
CASSLTELQETQYF
>.|TRBV30|TRBJ2-7|TRBD1
TGTGCCTCTTCGCCGGGACAGGGAACATCAGAGCAGTACTTC
CASSPGQGTSEQYF
>.|TRBV5-1|TRBJ2-3|.
TGCGCCAGCAGCTTGGGTGCGGGGAGCACAGATACGCAGTATTTT
CASSLGAGSTDTQYF
>.|TRBV18|TRBJ1-3|.
TGTGCCAGCTCGTCGGTGGACACCATATATTTT
CASSSVDTIYF
>.|TRBV9|TRBJ2-7|TRBD2
TGTGCCAGCAGCTTAGGGAGCGGGAGTGGTTCCTACGAGCAGTACTTC
CASSLGSGSGSYEQYF
>.|TRBV2|TRBJ2-7|.
TGTGCCAGCAGTGAACCCGGGGGATCCCTCTCCTACGAGCAGTACTTC
CASSEPGGSLSYEQYF
>once|TRBV10-2|TRBJ2-3|.
TGCGCCAGCAGTGAAAGCGTCTCGGCCACAGATACGCAGTATTTT
CASSESVSATDTQYF
>.|TRBV28|TRBJ2-5|TRBD1
TGTGCCGTCACAGGGGTTTCCCCAGAGACCCAGTACTTC
CAVTGVSPETQYF
>.|TRBV7-9|TRBJ1-1|.
TGTGCCAGCAGCTTAGATAACAGACTAAACACTGAAGCTTTCTTT
CASSLDNRLNTEAFF
>.|TRBV6-1|TRBJ1-1|.
TGTGCCAGCAGTGAAGATCCAGGTTTGAACACTGAAGCTTTCTTT
CASSEDPGLNTEAFF
>few|TRBV2|TRBJ2-7|TRBD1
TGTGCCAGCGGGACAGATGTCTCCTACGAGCAGTACTTC
CASGTDVSYEQYF
>.|TRBV24-1|TRBJ2-1|TRBD2
TGTGCCACCAGTGATAGTAGCGGGAGCCTCTACAATGAGCAGTTCTTC
CATSDSSGSLYNEQFF
>.|TRBV5-5|TRBJ1-2|.
TGTGCCAGCAGCCCCCCCGCCGTCGGACGGACTCTCTATGGCTACACCTTC
CASSPPAVGRTLYGYTF
>.|TRBV5-1|TRBJ2-1|.
TGCGCCAGCAGCTTGGGCGCCGGGTCTACCCTCGATGAGCAGTTCTTC
CASSLGAGSTLDEQFF
>.|TRBV18|TRBJ2-7|TRBD1
TGTGCCAGCTCACAGAGGTTGGGCGAAGGACAGGAAGAAGAGCAGTACTTC
CASSQRLGEGQEEEQYF
>.|TRBV5-6|TRBJ2-1|TRBD2
TGTGCCAGCAGCCGCGGACTAGCGGTCAACAATGAGCAGTTCTTC
CASSRGLAVNNEQFF
>.|TRBV5-1|TRBJ2-5|.
TGCGCCAGCAGCAGAACGGGGGACCGGGAGACCCAGTACTTC
CASSRTGDRETQYF
>.|TRBV24-1|TRBJ1-1|.
TGTGCCACCAGTGCTGGCGGGGTGAACACTGAAGCTTTCTTT
CATSAGGVNTEAFF
>many|TRBV19|TRBJ2-7|TRBD1
TGTGCCAGTAGTGCCAGGGGGCTCCCCTACGAGCAGTACTTC
CASSARGLPYEQYF
>few|TRBV23-1|TRBJ1-2|.
TGCGCCAGCAGTCCCCGGCCCCAGGGAATTTATGGCTACACCTTC
CASSPRPQGIYGYTF
>.|TRBV18|TRBJ2-7|TRBD1
TGTGCCAGCTCACCAAATGTCCCAGACAGGGGATCCGAGCAGTACTTC
CASSPNVPDRGSEQYF
>.|TRBV7-2|TRBJ1-1|.
TGTGCCAGCAGCTTGGCAGGGCGGACTGAAGCTTTCTTT
CASSLAGRTEAFF
>.|TRBV5-1|TRBJ1-1|TRBD1
TGCGCCAGCAGCTTGAAGGGACAGGGAGATACTGAAGCTTTCTTT
CASSLKGQGDTEAFF
>.|TRBV12-3/TRBV12-4|TRBJ2-1|.
TGTGCCAGCAGGTCAGTCGACGGGGAGCAGTTCTTC
CASRSVDGEQFF
>.|TRBV21-1|TRBJ2-7|.
TGTGCCAGCAGCAACCGGACAGTTTTTTCCTACGAGCAGTACTTC
CASSNRTVFSYEQYF
>.|TRBV7-9|TRBJ2-7|TRBD1
TGTGCCAGCAGCTTAGCAGGGGGCTTCAACGAGCAGTACTTC
CASSLAGGFNEQYF
>.|TRBV27|TRBJ2-5|TRBD2
TGTGCCAGCGGGCTAGCGGTGGGGGAGACCCAGTACTTC
CASGLAVGETQYF